A selection of T cell receptor beta chains follows, all from one sample in a study of CD8 T cells in ankylosing spondylitis. TCRdb passed the 5' RACE reads through MiXCR, listing each CDR3 protein once. The sample yields some 400,000 distinct CDR3 sequences, around 24% seen once. Sequenced input: blood, either unsorted or a sorted T cell fraction (not recorded which). All receptors come from a male donor with ankylosing spondylitis. Each CDR3 is given with its conserved first and last residue. A D gene is named only where the DNA matches it firmly. Size values are once, few and many counts, or a class for expanded clones, and some rows have none.

TRBV7-8	TRBJ2-5	-	-	TGTGCCAGCAGCTTAGCCAGTCAAGGAGAGACCCAGTACTTC	CASSLASQGETQYF
TRBV20-1	TRBJ2-2	-	-	TGCAGTGTTTCACGGGGGGCCCTCACCGGGGAGCTGTTTTTT	CSVSRGALTGELFF
TRBV4-2	TRBJ2-3	once	TRBD2	TGTGCCAGCAATCCTAGCGGGAGTGGTACAGATACGCAGTATTTT	CASNPSGSGTDTQYF
TRBV10-3	TRBJ2-3	few	-	TGTGCCATCGGTCTAATCACAGATACGCAGTATTTT	CAIGLITDTQYF
TRBV12-3/TRBV12-4	TRBJ1-6	many	TRBD1	TGTGCCAGCAGTCGACAGGGGGCGGCTTCACCCCTCCACTTT	CASSRQGAASPLHF
TRBV4-2	TRBJ1-1	-	-	TGTGCCAGCAGGTTTGGCGATTTGAACACTGAAGCTTTCTTT	CASRFGDLNTEAFF
TRBV15	TRBJ1-2	many	-	TGTGCCACCAGCAGAGATTCAGCTATCTATGGCTACACCTTC	CATSRDSAIYGYTF
TRBV2	TRBJ2-1	-	-	TGTGCCAGCAGTGGGACTCGTGATCCTAATGAGCAGTTCTTC	CASSGTRDPNEQFF
TRBV24-1	TRBJ2-1	-	-	TGTGCCACCAGTGATATGACAGTGAGCTCCTACAATGAGCAGTTCTTC	CATSDMTVSSYNEQFF
TRBV25-1	TRBJ1-3	-	-	TGTGCCAGCAGTGAAGCAGCCTCTGGAAACACCATATATTTT	CASSEAASGNTIYF
TRBV12-3/TRBV12-4	TRBJ1-2	-	-	TGTGCCAGCAGTCCCGAAGGGGGGGCACTAAGCTATGGCTACACCTTC	CASSPEGGALSYGYTF
TRBV3-1	TRBJ1-5	-	-	TGTGCCAGCAGCCGAGCATCCGGTCAGCCCCAGCATTTT	CASSRASGQPQHF
TRBV21-1	TRBJ2-2	few	-	TGTGCCAGCAGCAAACCCGGACTAGCGGGACCTGGGTGGCCCGGGGAGCTGTTTTTT	CASSKPGLAGPGWPGELFF
TRBV5-1	TRBJ2-5	medium-sized	-	TGCGCCAGCAGCTTGGACTATACAGGGCTCGGGGAGACCCAGTACTTC	CASSLDYTGLGETQYF
TRBV7-8	TRBJ1-5	few	TRBD1	TGTGCCAGCAGCCCCGACAGGGATAGCAATCAGCCCCAGCATTTT	CASSPDRDSNQPQHF
TRBV28	TRBJ2-2	few	TRBD1	TGTGCCAGCAGCGTCTACCGGGACAGGGTTTACACCGGGGAGCTGTTTTTT	CASSVYRDRVYTGELFF
TRBV2	TRBJ2-1	few	TRBD2	TGTGCCAGTGGAGCGGGAGGCCTCTACAATGAGCAGTTCTTC	CASGAGGLYNEQFF
TRBV5-8	TRBJ1-6	few	-	TGTGCCAGCAGGCAGACAGGCCTATATTCACCCCTCCACTTT	CASRQTGLYSPLHF
TRBV7-8	TRBJ2-1	-	TRBD2	TGTGCCAGCAGCTTACAACTAGCGGGAGGGTACAATGAGCAGTTCTTC	CASSLQLAGGYNEQFF
TRBV29-1	TRBJ2-3	many	-	TGCAGCGTTGATCTACCGGGACTTGGCACAGATACGCAGTATTTT	CSVDLPGLGTDTQYF
TRBV15	TRBJ2-3	few	TRBD2	TGTGCCACCAGGGAAGCGGGGGACACAGATACGCAGTATTTT	CATREAGDTDTQYF
TRBV20-1	TRBJ2-3	-	-	TGCAGTGCGGGTGGCCTCAGCACAGATACGCAGTATTTT	CSAGGLSTDTQYF
TRBV29-1	TRBJ2-1	many	-	TGCAGCGTTGCTAAGGTCTACAATGAGCAGTTCTTC	CSVAKVYNEQFF
TRBV28	TRBJ2-7	-	TRBD2	TGTGCCAGCAGTCCCTACCCTGGGGTAGCGGGAGCCTACGAGCAGTACTTC	CASSPYPGVAGAYEQYF
TRBV3-1	TRBJ2-1	many	TRBD2	TGTGCCAGCAGCCAAGAGGCGGGGACTAGCGGGAACATCTACAATGAGCAGTTCTTC	CASSQEAGTSGNIYNEQFF
TRBV5-1	TRBJ1-5	few	-	TGCGCCAGCAGCCCTGACGGTAGCAATCAGCCCCAGCATTTT	CASSPDGSNQPQHF
TRBV4-1	TRBJ1-6	-	TRBD1	TGCGCCAGCAGCCAACACGGACAGGGAATACTGCTGAATAATTCACCCCTCCACTTT	CASSQHGQGILLNNSPLHF
TRBV6-5	TRBJ2-7	-	-	TGTGCCAGCAGATCCACCGCAGGGCAGTACTTC	CASRSTAGQYF
TRBV5-6	TRBJ1-2	few	-	TGTGCCAGCAGCTTGGAAGCCGGCCTCTATTATGGCTACACCTTC	CASSLEAGLYYGYTF
TRBV5-1	TRBJ2-3	few	TRBD1	TGCGCCAGCAGCATCACAGGGGGAACAGATACGCAGTATTTT	CASSITGGTDTQYF
TRBV10-3	TRBJ2-2	-	TRBD1	TGTGCCATCAGGACAGGGACCGGGGAGCTGTTTTTT	CAIRTGTGELFF
TRBV29-1	TRBJ1-4	-	TRBD1	TGCAGCGTTGTCGGCGGGACAGGGAATGAAAAACTGTTTTTT	CSVVGGTGNEKLFF
TRBV3-1	TRBJ1-5	-	TRBD1	TGTGCCAGCAGCCTATCTCACAGGGGAGGGGGCAATCAGCCCCAGCATTTT	CASSLSHRGGGNQPQHF
TRBV19	TRBJ2-5	-	TRBD1	TGTGCCAGTAGTTGGGGACAGGGGTATGAGACCCAGTACTTC	CASSWGQGYETQYF
TRBV2	TRBJ1-2	many	TRBD1	TGTGCCAGCAGTGCAAGACAGGGGTCGGCCTATGGCTACACCTTC	CASSARQGSAYGYTF
TRBV6-5	TRBJ1-5	-	-	TGTGCCAGCAGTTATAGGGCAACAGGGCGTAATCAGCCCCAGCATTTT	CASSYRATGRNQPQHF
TRBV29-1	TRBJ2-7	-	TRBD2	TGCAGCGTTGCGTACCAGCGGGAGTCCGAGCAGTACTTC	CSVAYQRESEQYF
TRBV12-3/TRBV12-4	TRBJ1-1	-	TRBD1	TGTGCCAGCAGAGCCAGACAGGGGCCGCGACCAACTGAAGCTTTCTTT	CASRARQGPRPTEAFF
TRBV6-5	TRBJ2-4	-	-	TGTGCCAGCAGTTACCCCCCTCGGGAAGCCAAAAACATTCAGTACTTC	CASSYPPREAKNIQYF
TRBV6-2/TRBV6-3	TRBJ1-3	few	-	TGTGCCAGCAGTTACGACGTCTCAAGTGGAAACACCATATATTTT	CASSYDVSSGNTIYF
TRBV7-9	TRBJ1-2	few	-	TGTGCCAGCAGCATCTCGGCAGGGGTCTCCTATGGCTACACCTTC	CASSISAGVSYGYTF
TRBV7-9	TRBJ1-4	few	-	TGTGCCAGCAGCGAGATTGTGAGGGGTTTTAATGAAAAACTGTTTTTT	CASSEIVRGFNEKLFF
TRBV3-1	TRBJ2-7	-	-	TGTGCCAGCAGAATGCAGGGGATCTACGAGCAGTACTTC	CASRMQGIYEQYF
TRBV24-1	TRBJ2-1	-	TRBD2	TGTGCCACCAGCTCGGAGCGGGATCCCGATTGGGGTGAGCAGTTCTTC	CATSSERDPDWGEQFF
TRBV5-1	TRBJ2-7	-	-	TGCGCCAGCAGCTTAGGGACTGTTGGTACCTACGAGCAGTACTTC	CASSLGTVGTYEQYF
TRBV20-1	TRBJ2-5	few	TRBD2	TGCAGTGCTACCGGGACTAGCGGTAGTCAAGAGACCCAGTACTTC	CSATGTSGSQETQYF
TRBV7-2	TRBJ1-5	few	-	TGTGCCAGCAGCTTAGTTGCCAGCGGAGGGGGCAATCAGCCCCAGCATTTT	CASSLVASGGGNQPQHF
TRBV5-6	TRBJ1-1	-	TRBD1	TGTGCCAGCAGCTTGTTGGTCGGACAGGGGGCTTTCTTT	CASSLLVGQGAFF
TRBV20-1	TRBJ2-3	-	-	TGCAGTGCTAGAGGCCCCCCCAGGGGGAGGGCCGGCACAGATACGCAGTATTTT	CSARGPPRGRAGTDTQYF
TRBV5-6	TRBJ2-5	few	-	TGTGCCAGCAGCCAGCCGGGACGTTTCCAAGAGACCCAGTACTTC	CASSQPGRFQETQYF
TRBV7-3	TRBJ1-1	few	-	TGTGCCAGCAGCTTAAACGCTAGGGGTGAAGCTTTCTTT	CASSLNARGEAFF
TRBV7-8	TRBJ2-1	few	TRBD2	TGTGCCAGCCGGGAACTAGCGGGAGTCAATGAGCAGTTCTTC	CASRELAGVNEQFF
TRBV15	TRBJ1-4	-	TRBD1	TGTGCCACCAGCAGAGAGAAGGGACAGAGAAATGAAAAACTGTTTTTT	CATSREKGQRNEKLFF